The subject of this entry is one T cell receptor (beta chain). What it binds is not known. Measured with immunoSEQ multiplex PCR; TCRdb has only the in-frame clones, and not every one. Of 350,000 to 400,000 clones detected, roughly nine tenths appear once; the ten largest clones hold 3.5%. This sample was taken from a study of Ad26.COV2.S vaccination and SARS-CoV-2 variants. On the study more broadly: Participant was drawn from the COV1001 Ad26.COV2.S trial arm. Doses of Ad26.COV2.S were injected into muscle once or twice, 56 days apart.

The ends were cut back, 9 bases at V and 6 bases at J, with 10 bases in the middle. The length of the CDR3 is 12 residues. The germline CDR1 and CDR2 sequences are KGHDR and SFDVKD. Treatment given: roughly 18 received Ad26.COV2.S at low or high dose, single or two shots; about five received placebo; per-sample allocation not given. Vaccine and placebo recipients were sampled on day 63 after the first injection. Study results and limitations: Placebo recipients trailed vaccine recipients in spike-specific TCR breadth. Vaccinees and placebo recipients showed similar non-spike TCR breadth.

This sequence originates from a person between 18 and 65 years old who received the Ad26.COV2.S COVID-19 vaccine or a placebo. This chain connects TRBV24-1 to TRBJ2-2; D gene unclear. This material consisted of peripheral blood, taken in a trial of Ad26.COV2.S vaccine versus placebo. CDR3 coding DNA: TGTGCCACCTCGTCTGCGGCCGGGGAGCTGTTTTTT. Translated, it gives CATSSAAGELFF.